This record looks at one TCR beta chain sequence and its context. Its antigen is not identified. This specimen belongs to a study of blood T cells in healthy people across ages. A second about 6 to 12 cycle PCR used barcoded and J-beta primers. TCRdb recomputed calls from the 5' RACE reads with MiXCR, one row per CDR3 protein. The sample has roughly 1,500,000 distinct CDR3 sequences; about 35% are singletons. Study-level results: In older individuals, TCR beta diversity per million T cells was lower, falling roughly linearly with age. Diversity figures based on one million T cells were deemed too low.

Germline V gives CDR1 MNHEY, CDR2 SVGEGT. The CDR3 is 13 amino acids. V was clipped by 5 bases and J by 11 bases, with 16 bases between them. The sequenced sample was blood. The origin of this receptor is a woman in her 30s in good health. The chain recombines TRBV6-2 or TRBV6-3 with TRBJ1-5, with D possibly matching TRBD1 (6 bases). The CDR3 nucleotides read TGTGCCAGCAGTAATCGACAGGTTCTGACCCAGCATTTT. Residues: CASSNRQVLTQHF.